What follows describes a single T cell receptor (beta chain). Its target is not known. The source of the sample is a study of CD4 T cells in relation to SARS-CoV-2 and coronaviruses. Study-wide findings and caveats: Crossreactivity was assessed only for spike protein, not other viral proteins.

Germline CDR1 is LNHDA and CDR2 is SQIVND (reference sequence). Trimming cost V 1 base and J 1 base; bases outside gene matches: 5. This CDR3 comprises 17 residues. CD4+ T cells from unexposed donors were obtained before the COVID-19 pandemic (2011-2018). The cells were cultured for about 10 days before CD4+ T cells were isolated. As cell numbers allowed, unexposed-donor CD4+ T cells faced SARS-CoV-2 S/N and four cold-coronavirus spikes. Each well had a few million PBMCs in approximately 5% human AB serum with IL-2. The assay was immunoSEQ multiplex PCR, and TCRdb's table has in-frame clones only and misses some. The sample consists of about 29,000 clones, roughly three quarters of them appearing once.

Input material: CD4+ T cells from PBMCs, cultured in vitro. The chain recombines TRBV19 with TRBJ2-1; 9 bases map to TRBD2. The receptor was derived from a human donor in good health. The CDR3 spells CASSIGISGRSYNEQFF. As DNA, the CDR3 is TGTGCCAGTAGTATAGGCATTAGCGGGAGATCCTACAATGAGCAGTTCTTC.